This T cell receptor beta chain was identified in a study of blood T cell repertoires in COVID-19. Sequenced by immunoSEQ multiplex PCR; TCRdb stores in-frame clones only, minus some. The table lists 220,000 or so clones, roughly four fifths of them singletons, with 3% to 4% in the top ten. The CDR3 covers 13 residues. Trimming pared 8 bases from V and 5 bases from J, leaving 12 bases between. From germline, CDR1 is LGHDT and CDR2 YNNKEL (reference sequence). The chain is built from TRBV3-1 (or the pseudogene TRBV3-2) and TRBJ2-2, with a tentative D call TRBD1 (6 bases). Sequencing input: PBMCs or T cells enriched from blood (not recorded which). The TCR originated in a woman in her sixties or seventies who had recovered from COVID-19. CDR3 in DNA: TGTGCCAGCTCTGGACAGTCTACCGGGGAGCTGTTTTTT. It specifies CASSGQSTGELFF.